A single sample is the source of the 5 T cell receptor beta chains below, sequenced in a study of blood T cell repertoires in COVID-19. Assay used: immunoSEQ multiplex PCR; TCRdb lists only in-frame clones, some missing. The sample has around 100,000 clones, 80% to 90% seen once. Material for sequencing was peripheral blood. These receptors were obtained from a woman in her thirties with acute or convalescent COVID-19.

Only a few counts were recorded for this clone. The V and J genes are TRBV2 and TRBJ2-7; TRBD2 agrees at 7 bases. V dropped 5 bases and J dropped 9; count of bases not matched to a gene: 19. The CDR3 spans 16 residues. The germline gives CDR1 SNHLY, CDR2 FYNNEI. CDR3 sequence reads: CASSPEVAGTPIVQYF. CDR3 nucleotides: TGTGCCAGCAGTCCCGAGGTAGCGGGTACTCCAATAGTGCAGTACTTC.

This CDR3 reads CASSLETGGRSGYTF. CDR3 coding DNA: TGTGCCAGCTCACTAGAGACAGGGGGTAGGAGCGGCTACACCTTC. This chain uses TRBV18 with TRBJ1-2, with 9 bases matching TRBD1. The V gene's germline CDR1 is KGHSH and CDR2 LQKENI. Germline trimming cut 4 bases from V and 8 bases from J; bases unmatched to any gene: 11. The CDR3 has 15 amino acids.

This clone is a singleton in its sample. The chain uses TRBV18 and TRBJ2-3; 8 nucleotides agree with TRBD1. The CDR3 has 12 amino acids. Unmatched junction bases numbered 3, after V lost 4 bases and J lost 9 bases. Germline CDR1 and CDR2: KGHSH and LQKENI. The CDR3 reads CASSRQGKTQYF. The CDR3 DNA follows: TGTGCCAGCTCACGACAGGGGAAGACGCAGTATTTT.

The chain employs TRBV28 and TRBJ1-5; 9 bases are shared with TRBD1. CDR3 length: 14 amino acids. Germline loops: CDR1 MDHEN, CDR2 SYDVKM. V trimming: 6 bases; J trimming: 4 bases; junction bases outside the gene matches: 4. CDR3 DNA sequence: TGTGCCAGCAGACGGGGACAGGGTAATCAGCCCCAGCATTTT. Its translation is CASRRGQGNQPQHF. Full variable domain (missing parts from reference TRBV28 and TRBJ1-5): DVKVTQSSRYLVKRTGEKVFLECVQDMDHENMFWYRQDPGLGLRLIYFSYDVKMKEKGDIPEGYSVSREKKERFSLILESASTNQTSMYLCASRRGQGNQPQHFGDGTRLSIL.

The chain is built from TRBV18 and TRBJ1-5, with D possibly TRBD1 on 6 matching bases. The CDR3 covers 14 residues. V was pared by 3 bases and J by 3 bases, with 9 bases between. Germline loops: CDR1 KGHSH, CDR2 LQKENI. CDR3 sequence reads: CASSPGAVNQPQHF. In DNA form, the CDR3 reads TGTGCCAGCTCACCGGGGGCGGTCAATCAGCCCCAGCATTTT.